This T cell receptor (beta chain) is drawn from a study of cytomegalovirus exposure and HLA in healthy donors. The PCR employed 60 Vbeta primers together with 13 Jbeta primers. Method: immunoSEQ multiplex PCR; TCRdb's copy keeps in-frame clones and lacks some. This sample has roughly 100,000 clones; 64% occur once, and the top ten carry roughly 3.2%. Comment on this clone: Antigen specificity is unknown.

V dropped 7 bases and J dropped 0; count of bases not matched to a gene: 1. In germline, CDR1 is SQVTM, CDR2 ANQGSEA. This CDR3 contains 13 residues. Study findings and constraints: TCR beta chains numbering under 200 were designated cytomegalovirus-associated. The presence/absence work took it that sequencing depth was about the same across donors.

The TCR was taken from a man between 60 and 75 years old in good health and CMV-seronegative. The sequencing input was PBMCs. The chain is built from TRBV29-1 and TRBJ2-7; 12 bases map to TRBD2. Here the CDR3 DNA reads TGCAGCGGGACTAGCGGGGTCTCCTACGAGCAGTACTTC. Translation: CSGTSGVSYEQYF.